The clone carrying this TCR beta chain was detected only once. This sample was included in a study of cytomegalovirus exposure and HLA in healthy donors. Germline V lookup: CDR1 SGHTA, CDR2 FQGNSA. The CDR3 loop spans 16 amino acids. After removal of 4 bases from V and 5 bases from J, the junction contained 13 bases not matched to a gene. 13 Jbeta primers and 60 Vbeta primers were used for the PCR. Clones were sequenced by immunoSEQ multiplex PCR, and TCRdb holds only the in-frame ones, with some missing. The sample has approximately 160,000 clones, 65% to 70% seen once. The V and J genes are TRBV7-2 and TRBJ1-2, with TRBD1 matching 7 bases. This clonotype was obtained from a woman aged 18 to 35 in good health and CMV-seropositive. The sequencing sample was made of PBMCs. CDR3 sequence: CASSSGDSDLPYGYTF. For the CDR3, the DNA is TGTGCCAGCAGCTCCGGGGACAGCGATCTACCTTATGGCTACACCTTC.